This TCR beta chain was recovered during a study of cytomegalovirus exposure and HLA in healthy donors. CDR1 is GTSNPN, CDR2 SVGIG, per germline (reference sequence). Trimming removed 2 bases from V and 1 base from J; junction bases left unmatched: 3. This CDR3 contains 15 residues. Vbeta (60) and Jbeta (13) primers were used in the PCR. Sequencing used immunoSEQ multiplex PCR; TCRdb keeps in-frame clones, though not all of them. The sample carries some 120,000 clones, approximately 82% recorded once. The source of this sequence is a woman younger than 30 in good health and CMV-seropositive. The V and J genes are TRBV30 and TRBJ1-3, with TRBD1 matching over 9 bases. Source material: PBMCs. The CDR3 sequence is CAWSLGTGSGNTIYF. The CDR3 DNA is TGTGCCTGGAGTCTAGGGACAGGGTCTGGAAACACCATATATTTT.